This TCR beta chain was obtained from a study of blood T cell repertoires in COVID-19. Study at large: Samples representing acute and convalescent COVID-19 were sourced from the United States, Italy and Spain.

In the original analysis: Reference gene primer amplification in the assay estimated nucleated cell counts. Clones were sequenced by immunoSEQ multiplex PCR, and TCRdb holds only the in-frame ones, with some missing. V, J and clone size reflect that table, while D and trimming were determined from the DNA. Of 390,000 or so clones listed, around 87% are singletons. The receptor comes from a woman aged 50 to 60 who had recovered from COVID-19. Specimen: PBMCs or T cells enriched from blood (not recorded which).

CDR3 residues: CASSETDRGRGYTF. For the CDR3, the DNA is TGTGCCAGCAGTGAGACGGACAGGGGGCGAGGCTACACCTTC. This chain connects TRBV2 to TRBJ1-2, with TRBD1 identical over 11 bases. This CDR3 is 14 amino acids long. The junction had 5 bases not matched to a gene; V was cut back by 3 bases and J by 8 bases. CDR1 and CDR2 from the germline V gene are SNHLY and FYNNEI.